This T cell receptor (beta chain) stems from a study of cytomegalovirus exposure and HLA in healthy donors. Study as a whole: Falling in the Caucasian-associated ancestry cluster were about 83% of approximately 410 genotyped donors.

This CDR3 region has 15 residues. Germline V gene lookup returns CDR1 LNHDA and CDR2 SQIVND (reference sequence). Trimming removed 0 bases at V and 5 bases at J, with 11 bases between. Primers included in the PCR were 60 Vbeta and 13 Jbeta primers. Produced via immunoSEQ multiplex PCR; TCRdb's table is partial and in-frame only. The ten top clones account for around 2.7%, within a sample of about 130,000 clones. Overall study results and limits: In vitro assays verified that a few CMV-associated chains recognized CMV antigens specifically. The study found most TCR sequences rare, yet found some public TCRs in many donors.

Note on this clone: The target antigen is unknown.

Donors likely had unrecorded immune exposures despite being nominally healthy when sampled. The V and J genes are TRBV19 and TRBJ1-5; perhaps TRBD1 as D (6 bases). Sequenced input: PBMCs. This sequence was found in a young man in good health and CMV-seronegative. The CDR3 sequence is CASSIDRGSYQPQHF. CDR3 in DNA: TGTGCCAGTAGTATAGACAGGGGAAGTTATCAGCCCCAGCATTTT.